A selection of T cell receptor beta chains follows, all from one sample in a study of coeliac disease. Clones were read by immunoSEQ multiplex PCR, and TCRdb kept only the in-frame ones, dropping some. The table lists roughly 3,100 clones, 70% of them singletons. Sequenced material: intraepithelial lymphocytes from the gut. The receptor source for this set is a man aged 18 to 35 with celiac disease on a gluten-free diet. Each CDR3 is given with its conserved first and last residue. A D gene is named only where the DNA matches it firmly. Clone size is not always given. Where it is, it says once, few, many or a class for expanded clones.

TRBJ2-3 | NA | TRBV4-1 | TRBD2 | CASSQDVTGGGTFVDTQYF | TGCGCCAGCAGCCAAGATGTGACGGGGGGGGGCACATTTGTGGATACGCAGTATTTT
TRBJ1-1 | few | TRBV19 | NA | CASSISGRGTEAFF | TGTGCCAGTAGTATATCTGGGCGAGGGACTGAAGCTTTCTTT
TRBJ1-1 | NA | TRBV5-1 | NA | CASSLGQGGTEAFF | TGCGCCAGCAGCTTGGGGCAGGGCGGCACTGAAGCTTTCTTT
TRBJ1-5 | NA | TRBV6-5 | NA | CASSYSVSPQQPQHF | TGTGCCAGCAGTTACTCCGTCAGTCCTCAGCAGCCCCAGCATTTT
TRBJ1-2 | NA | TRBV4-2 | NA | CASSQETRTLGYTF | TGTGCCAGCAGCCAAGAGACAAGAACTTTGGGCTACACCTTC
TRBJ1-5 | NA | TRBV7-2 | NA | CASSSRDSNQPQHF | TGTGCCAGCAGCTCGCGGGACAGCAATCAGCCCCAGCATTTT
TRBJ1-2 | NA | TRBV28 | TRBD1 | CASSPGTVHAYGYTF | TGTGCCAGCAGTCCCGGGACAGTGCATGCCTATGGCTACACCTTC
TRBJ2-5 | once | TRBV7-3 | NA | CASSPSVTETQYF | TGTGCCAGCAGCCCATCGGTAACAGAGACCCAGTACTTC
TRBJ1-2 | NA | TRBV4-2 | TRBD1 | CASSQRTGDDYGYTF | TGTGCCAGCAGCCAAAGGACAGGGGATGACTATGGCTACACCTTC
TRBJ1-5 | NA | TRBV19 | TRBD1 | CASRGRGSGQGRKGNQPQHF | TGTGCCAGTAGGGGACGGGGTTCGGGACAGGGAAGAAAGGGCAATCAGCCCCAGCATTTT
TRBJ2-7 | NA | TRBV12-5 | TRBD1 | CASGQNDRAYEQYF | TGTGCTAGTGGCCAAAACGACAGGGCCTACGAGCAGTACTTC
TRBJ2-3 | NA | TRBV4-1 | TRBD2 | CASSQELASGGRTDTQYF | TGCGCCAGCAGCCAAGAGTTGGCTAGCGGTGGGAGAACAGATACGCAGTATTTT
TRBJ1-5 | large | TRBV9 | TRBD1 | CASSVSGTGNQPQHF | TGTGCCAGCAGCGTAAGCGGGACAGGTAATCAGCCCCAGCATTTT
TRBJ2-2 | NA | TRBV5-1 | TRBD2 | CASSLAGGLFF | TGCGCCAGCAGCTTAGCGGGAGGGCTGTTTTTT
TRBJ1-1 | few | TRBV7-9 | TRBD1 | CASSPVTGDGTEAFF | TGTGCCAGCAGCCCAGTTACAGGGGATGGCACTGAAGCTTTCTTT
TRBJ2-1 | NA | TRBV27 | NA | CASSFGGSYNEQFF | TGTGCCAGCAGTTTTGGTGGCAGCTACAATGAGCAGTTCTTC
TRBJ2-5 | NA | TRBV25-1 | TRBD1 | CASSPITGGTETQYF | TGTGCCAGCAGTCCAATAACAGGGGGGACGGAGACCCAGTACTTC
TRBJ2-1 | NA | TRBV6-4 | NA | CASSEGTLLYNEQFF | TGTGCCAGCAGTGAGGGGACACTCCTATACAATGAGCAGTTCTTC
TRBJ1-5 | NA | TRBV7-6 | TRBD1 | CASSLGTAGGVNQPQHF | TGTGCCAGCAGCTTAGGTACCGCAGGGGGCGTCAATCAGCCCCAGCATTTT
TRBJ2-3 | few | TRBV6-7 | TRBD2 | CASSYCLAASTDTQYF | TGTGCCAGCAGTTACTGTCTAGCGGCTAGCACAGATACGCAGTATTTT
TRBJ1-1 | NA | TRBV15 | NA | CATSRRGKVEAFF | TGTGCCACCAGCAGACGAGGGAAGGTTGAAGCTTTCTTT
TRBJ2-3 | NA | TRBV5-1 | TRBD2 | CASSKRTSGGTDTQYF | TGCGCCAGCAGCAAAAGGACTAGCGGGGGTACAGATACGCAGTATTTT
TRBJ2-7 | NA | TRBV19 | NA | CASSIGVDRLYEQYF | TGTGCCAGTAGTATAGGCGTGGACAGACTCTACGAGCAGTACTTC
TRBJ1-4 | few | TRBV7-9 | TRBD1 | CASSPTGTHATNEKLFF | TGTGCCAGCAGCCCGACAGGGACCCATGCAACTAATGAAAAACTGTTTTTT
TRBJ2-7 | few | TRBV5-4 | NA | CASSTSGNEQYF | TGTGCCAGCAGCACCTCAGGGAACGAGCAGTACTTC
TRBJ2-4 | once | TRBV5-6 | TRBD2 | CASSWNGGAKNIQYF | TGTGCCAGCAGCTGGAACGGGGGGGCCAAAAACATTCAGTACTTC
TRBJ1-1 | NA | TRBV19 | TRBD1 | CASSLRTGVTEAFF | TGTGCCAGTAGTCTACGAACAGGGGTCACTGAAGCTTTCTTT
TRBJ2-7 | few | TRBV11-2 | NA | CASSPGQTFSYEQYF | TGTGCCAGCAGCCCCGGACAGACATTTTCCTACGAGCAGTACTTC
TRBJ2-7 | NA | TRBV7-6 | TRBD1 | CASSPGQGPNEQYF | TGTGCCAGCAGCCCGGGACAGGGGCCCAACGAGCAGTACTTC
TRBJ1-6 | once | TRBV9 | NA | CASSALRGASNSPLHF | TGTGCCAGCAGCGCACTAAGGGGTGCCTCCAATTCACCCCTCCACTTT
TRBJ2-7 | NA | TRBV30 | NA | CAWRGGGYEQYF | TGTGCCTGGAGGGGGGGAGGCTACGAGCAGTACTTC
TRBJ2-7 | NA | TRBV28 | NA | CASSLSVSSYEQYF | TGTGCCAGCAGTTTATCCGTGAGCTCCTACGAGCAGTACTTC
TRBJ1-2 | NA | TRBV15 | NA | CATSIGDFYGYTF | TGTGCCACCAGCATAGGGGACTTCTATGGCTACACCTTC
TRBJ2-1 | NA | TRBV4-3 | TRBD2 | CASSQYSGGRIHEQFF | TGCGCCAGCAGCCAATATAGCGGGGGGAGGATCCATGAGCAGTTCTTC
TRBJ2-3 | NA | TRBV6-5 | TRBD1 | CASSEGTVTDTQYF | TGTGCCAGCAGTGAGGGGACAGTTACAGATACGCAGTATTTT
TRBJ2-7 | NA | TRBV5-1 | NA | CASSLNRVYEQYF | TGCGCCAGCAGCCTAAACAGGGTTTACGAGCAGTACTTC
TRBJ2-2 | NA | TRBV9 | NA | CASSVVGVGAGELFF | TGTGCCAGCAGCGTAGTAGGGGTTGGGGCCGGGGAGCTGTTTTTT
TRBJ2-1 | NA | TRBV18 | TRBD2 | CASSPQRGGAYNEQFF | TGTGCCAGCTCACCCCAACGGGGGGGGGCCTACAATGAGCAGTTCTTC
TRBJ2-1 | NA | TRBV7-3 | TRBD2 | CASSPGSAGGGSEQFF | TGTGCCAGCAGCCCAGGATCGGCGGGGGGAGGTAGTGAGCAGTTCTTC
TRBJ1-1 | NA | TRBV5-1 | NA | CASSLASGGVTEAFF | TGCGCCAGCAGCTTGGCCTCCGGGGGAGTAACTGAAGCTTTCTTT
TRBJ1-1 | NA | TRBV9 | NA | CASSADYTEAFF | TGTGCCAGCAGCGCCGACTACACTGAAGCTTTCTTT
TRBJ1-2 | NA | TRBV6-5 | NA | CASSYTGGDGNYGYTF | TGTGCCAGCAGTTATACGGGGGGCGACGGTAACTATGGCTACACCTTC
TRBJ2-7 | NA | TRBV4-3 | NA | CASSQDRGDWSYEQYF | TGCGCCAGCAGCCAGGATCGAGGGGACTGGAGCTACGAGCAGTACTTC
TRBJ1-5 | NA | TRBV30 | TRBD1 | CAWGGQENQPQHF | TGTGCCTGGGGAGGACAGGAAAATCAGCCCCAGCATTTT
TRBJ2-5 | once | TRBV11-1 | NA | CASSLGQDQETQYF | TGTGCCAGCAGCTTAGGACAGGACCAAGAGACCCAGTACTTC
TRBJ1-4 | NA | TRBV5-6 | NA | CASSFNQREKLFF | TGTGCCAGCAGCTTTAATCAACGGGAAAAACTGTTTTTT
TRBJ2-3 | NA | TRBV4-1 | NA | CASSQVATDTQYF | TGCGCCAGCAGCCAAGTAGCTACAGATACGCAGTATTTT
TRBJ2-7 | NA | TRBV12-2 | NA | CASRMLSVVGGETYEQYF | TGTGCAAGTCGCATGTTATCTGTAGTAGGGGGCGAAACCTACGAGCAGTACTTC
TRBJ2-7 | NA | TRBV4-2 | TRBD1 | CASSRSLWDSSYEQYF | TGTGCCAGCAGCCGATCCCTCTGGGACAGCTCCTACGAGCAGTACTTC
TRBJ2-3 | NA | TRBV7-3 | TRBD1 | CASSPRTGPSTDTQYF | TGTGCCAGCAGCCCTCGGACAGGCCCTAGCACAGATACGCAGTATTTT
TRBJ1-2 | large | TRBV2 | NA | CASSEAQGNYGYTF | TGTGCCAGCAGTGAAGCGCAGGGTAACTATGGCTACACCTTC
TRBJ2-7 | NA | TRBV4-1 | NA | CASSQPGQSSYEQYF | TGCGCCAGCAGCCAACCGGGACAAAGCTCCTACGAGCAGTACTTC
TRBJ1-3 | NA | TRBV28 | NA | CASSPLRSNSGNTIYF | TGTGCCAGCAGTCCACTAAGGTCAAACTCTGGAAACACCATATATTTT
TRBJ1-4 | NA | TRBV28 | NA | CASSLLYPAEEKLFF | TGTGCCAGCAGTTTGTTATACCCCGCGGAGGAAAAACTGTTTTTT
TRBJ1-5 | few | TRBV4-3 | NA | CASSPGQNQPQHF | TGCGCCAGCAGCCCCGGACAGAATCAGCCCCAGCATTTT